Listed below are T cell receptor beta chains from one sample, sequenced in a study of T cells in Graves' hyperthyroidism and ophthalmopathy. Each CDR3 protein gets one entry after TCRdb re-called the multiplex PCR reads with MiXCR. The top ten hold roughly 11% of the sample, which has over 300,000 distinct CDR3 sequences, approximately 13% seen once. The sample comprised blood. These receptor sequences come from an older woman with Graves' hyperthyroidism. Both conserved end residues are part of each CDR3. D genes are given only for firm matches. Clone size appears in some rows only: once, few, many, or a class for an expanded clone.

>TRBD2|TRBV5-1|TRBJ2-3|NA
TGCGCCAGCAGCTTGGATCGGGGGGGGATGGATACGCAGTATTTT
CASSLDRGGMDTQYF
>NA|TRBV7-2|TRBJ2-5|many
TGTGCCAGCAGCTTCCCCGATTGGATGGAGACCCAGTACTTC
CASSFPDWMETQYF
>TRBD2|TRBV13|TRBJ2-7|many
TGTGCCAGCAGCCGGACTAGCGGGAGAGTAGGAGAGCAGTACTTC
CASSRTSGRVGEQYF
>TRBD1|TRBV19|TRBJ2-1|NA
TGTGCCAGTAAGGCCTCCGGGACAGTTAACAATGAGCAGTTCTTC
CASKASGTVNNEQFF
>TRBD2|TRBV28|TRBJ2-7|NA
TGTGCCAGCAGTCCTTTTAGGTTGGCGGGAGTAGACGAGCAGTACTTC
CASSPFRLAGVDEQYF
>NA|TRBV10-2|TRBJ1-5|many
TGCGCCAGCAGTGAGCAGGATAATCAGCCCCAGCATTTT
CASSEQDNQPQHF
>NA|TRBV5-1|TRBJ2-1|many
TGCGCCAGCAGCTTGAGGCCAGCGAGCTCCTACAATGAGCAGTTCTTC
CASSLRPASSYNEQFF
>NA|TRBV6-2/TRBV6-3|TRBJ2-1|few
TGTGCCAGCAGTTATGGACAGTACAATGAGCAGTTCTTC
CASSYGQYNEQFF
>NA|TRBV3-1|TRBJ2-4|few
TGTGCCAGCAGCGATGTAGGAGCGGGTCTAGCCAAAAACATTCAGTACTTC
CASSDVGAGLAKNIQYF
>NA|TRBV7-9|TRBJ1-3|few
TGTGCCAGCAGCTATAACCGCCAGGACCGAACCTCTGGAAACACCATATATTTT
CASSYNRQDRTSGNTIYF
>TRBD2|TRBV29-1|TRBJ2-7|few
TGCAGCGTTGAAGGGCGGATAGCGGGAGGAGACGAGCAGTACTTC
CSVEGRIAGGDEQYF
>TRBD2|TRBV11-3|TRBJ2-1|many
TGTGCCAGCACCGTACTAGCGGGAGGGCCTCGTGAGCAGTTCTTC
CASTVLAGGPREQFF
>NA|TRBV5-1|TRBJ2-2|many
TGCGCCAGCAGTCCGCTCCAGGGGGGGAACACCGGGGAGCTGTTTTTT
CASSPLQGGNTGELFF
>NA|TRBV7-9|TRBJ1-2|once
TGTGCCAGCAGCTTATTTGGGGCGGGGGAGTCTGGCTACACCTTC
CASSLFGAGESGYTF
>NA|TRBV9|TRBJ1-1|few
TGTGCCAGCAGTGAGGCATTGAACACTGAAGCTTTCTTT
CASSEALNTEAFF
>NA|TRBV18|TRBJ2-1|many
TGTGCCAGCTCACCACTATCCAACAATGAGCAGTTCTTC
CASSPLSNNEQFF